This TCR beta chain is drawn from a study of radiotherapy plus CTLA-4 blockade in lung cancer (dated by TCRdb to 2017 to 2018). A note on the overall study: Among the enrolled patients, under 20% had an objective response, and 31% reached disease control.

In this study, focal radiation therapy paired with CTLA-4 blockade (ipilimumab) was tested in patients who had chemo-refractory metastatic non-small-cell lung cancer. Library creation used the immunoSEQ multiplex PCR assay. This is the immuneACCESS table as TCRdb keeps it, with only in-frame sequences that have V and J called. A part of the clones is gone; compared with another copy, unresolved V genes explain less than half, and the rest is unexplained. Within this sample are tens of thousands of clones, with about 80% of them counted one time only. The leading ten clones occupy around 4.2% of the sample. The paper as a whole reports these results and caveats: Early dynamic changes in blood T cell clones, together with increased serum interferon-beta after radiation, were reported as the strongest predictors of response. TCR clones derived from tumors expanded in peripheral blood after treatment with radiotherapy and ipilimumab.

Worth noting for this clone: The target of this receptor is not known. No much larger clone is present one base from it, and per-base qualities are unavailable.

The trim is 5 bases for V and 12 bases for J, with a gap of 23 bases between the germline ends. CDR1 and CDR2 (SEHNR, FQNEAQ) derive from the germline V gene (reference sequence). Including cysteine and phenylalanine, the CDR3 has 15 amino acids. Just CDR3 DNA is preserved here, 45 bases in frame from base 1. This receptor was taken from a human donor with non-small cell lung cancer who had a partial response to radiotherapy plus ipilimumab. The source was peripheral blood, collected from a patient treated with radiotherapy plus ipilimumab. Recombination linked TRBV7-9 to TRBJ2-1; the D region possibly corresponds to TRBD2 (5 bases align). The CDR3 sequence is CASSPHRGLAPRQFF. In nucleotide form, the sequence is TGTGCCAGCAGCCCCCACCGCGGGCTAGCCCCTAGGCAGTTCTTC.